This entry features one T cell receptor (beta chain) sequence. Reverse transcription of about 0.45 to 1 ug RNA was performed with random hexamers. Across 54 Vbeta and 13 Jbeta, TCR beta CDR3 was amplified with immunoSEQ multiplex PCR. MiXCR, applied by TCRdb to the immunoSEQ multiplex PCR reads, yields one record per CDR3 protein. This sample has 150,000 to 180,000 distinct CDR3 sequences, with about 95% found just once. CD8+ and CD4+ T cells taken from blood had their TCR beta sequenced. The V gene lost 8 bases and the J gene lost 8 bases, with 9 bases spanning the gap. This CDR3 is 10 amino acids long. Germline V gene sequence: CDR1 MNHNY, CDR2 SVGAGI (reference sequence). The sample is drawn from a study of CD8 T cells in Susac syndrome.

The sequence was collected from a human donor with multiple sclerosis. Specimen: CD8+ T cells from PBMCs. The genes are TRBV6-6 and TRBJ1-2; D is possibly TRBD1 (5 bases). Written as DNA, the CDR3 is TGTGCCAGCCACGGGGGGGGCTACACCTTC. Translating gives CASHGGGYTF.